Listed here is a single T cell receptor (beta chain). Antigen: not known. The data are from a study of identical twins. General study findings and limits: Cord blood beta clonotypes present at high abundance carried fewer insertions; no such pattern appeared in memory repertoires. The study found that models underestimated out-of-frame TCR alpha sharing in monozygotic twins.

TCRdb reanalysed the 5' RACE reads using MiXCR and keeps one entry per CDR3 protein. Here the sample spans approximately 220,000 distinct CDR3 sequences, more than 6.5% being singletons. Germline V gene sequence: CDR1 SQVTM, CDR2 ANQGSEA. The ends were cut back, 4 bases at V and 5 bases at J, with 14 bases in the middle. The length of the CDR3 is 13 residues. The data also belong to a second study, concerning yellow fever vaccine responses in identical twins.

The V gene is TRBV29-1, the J gene TRBJ1-2; D possibly corresponds to TRBD1 (5 bases). Sequencing was carried out using memory (CD45RO+) T cells sorted from blood. This clonotype was sampled from a woman under 30 in good health. The chain's CDR3 is CSVVGVQEYGYTF. CDR3 nucleotide sequence: TGCAGCGTTGTGGGGGTTCAAGAGTATGGCTACACCTTC.